Shown below are 10 T cell receptor beta chains from a single sample sequenced in a study of T cell responses to AZD1222 COVID-19 vaccine. The assay was immunoSEQ multiplex PCR, and TCRdb's table has in-frame clones only and misses some. This sample has around 130,000 clones; around 87% occur once, and the top ten carry under 4%. The sample consisted of peripheral blood, taken on day 0 of AZD1222 vaccination. The receptors originated from an adult in good health.

This chain connects TRBV11-3 to TRBJ2-7, with a possible D match to TRBD1 (6 bases). Germline loops: CDR1 SGHNT, CDR2 YENEEA. This CDR3 has 16 amino acids. V was trimmed by 6 bases and J by 0 bases, leaving 18 bases between them. The CDR3 nucleotides are TGTGCCAGCAGTCGAATGCAGGGGATGAGCTCCTACGAGCAGTACTTC. As protein: CASSRMQGMSSYEQYF. The full variable domain, its missing parts supplied by reference TRBV11-3 and TRBJ2-7, is EAGVVQSPRYKIIEKKQPVAFWCNPISGHNTLYWYLQNLGQGPELLIRYENEEAVDDSQLPKDRFSAERLKGVDSTLKIQPAELGDSAVYLCASSRMQGMSSYEQYFGPGTRLTVT.

The chain recombines TRBV11-2 with TRBJ2-7; TRBD2 matches at 7 bases. Per germline, CDR1 SGHAT and CDR2 FQNNGV. The CDR3 totals 14 residues. The V and J ends lost 5 bases and 3 bases, in that order; junction bases with no gene match: 7. In nucleotides, the CDR3 is TGTGCCAGCAGCCGAGCCGGGACTAACTACGAGCAGTACTTC. This encodes CASSRAGTNYEQYF. The whole variable domain, remainder taken from reference TRBV11-2 and TRBJ2-7, is EAGVAQSPRYKIIEKRQSVAFWCNPISGHATLYWYQQILGQGPKLLIQFQNNGVVDDSQLPKDRFSAERLKGVDSTLKIQPAKLEDSAVYLCASSRAGTNYEQYFGPGTRLTVT.

The chain is built from TRBV7-9 and TRBJ2-7, with 10 bases aligning to TRBD1. The V gene end was trimmed by 1 base and the J gene end by 6 bases; junction bases not matched to a gene: 3. The CDR3 consists of 14 residues. Germline CDR1 and CDR2: SEHNR and FQNEAQ (reference sequence). Here the CDR3 reads CASSLGTGGVEQYF. The CDR3 DNA reads as TGTGCCAGCAGCTTAGGGACAGGGGGGGTCGAGCAGTACTTC.

The genes are TRBV28 and TRBJ1-3; no clear D. The CDR3 is made up of 16 amino acids. V was clipped by 8 bases and J by 0 bases, with 17 bases between them. In germline, CDR1 is MDHEN, CDR2 SYDVKM. The CDR3 loop is CASQTLTAGSGNTIYF. The CDR3 coding sequence is TGTGCCAGCCAAACACTAACGGCAGGCTCTGGAAACACCATATATTTT.

The chain employs TRBV7-8 and TRBJ1-2, with a weak D call TRBD1 (5 bases). The CDR3 is made up of 15 amino acids. Germline V CDR1 and CDR2: SGHVS, FQNEAQ. The ends were cut back, 2 bases at V and 1 base at J, with 11 bases in the middle. CDR3 bases: TGTGCCAGCAGCTTACAGGGCTCCAATAACTATGGCTACACCTTC. As protein: CASSLQGSNNYGYTF.

This clone was counted between two and nine times. The chain's CDR3 is CASSRMSLAGGEQYF. CDR3 in DNA: TGTGCCAGCAGCCGAATGTCACTAGCGGGCGGCGAGCAGTACTTC. V gene TRBV3-1 (or the pseudogene TRBV3-2) combines with J gene TRBJ2-7, with 9 bases that match TRBD2. CDR3 length: 15 residues. The trim removed 4 bases at V and 6 bases at J, leaving 10 bases unmatched. Germline loops: CDR1 LGHDT, CDR2 YNNKEL (reference sequence).

V is TRBV20-1 and J is TRBJ2-1, with D uncertain. CDR3 size: 10 residues. CDR1 and CDR2 from the germline V gene are DFQATT and SNEGSKA (reference sequence). V was trimmed by 5 bases and J by 3 bases, leaving 2 bases between them. The CDR3 nucleotides are TGCAGTGCTTTCTACAATGAGCAGTTCTTC. The encoded protein is CSAFYNEQFF.

The chain uses TRBV5-4 and TRBJ1-3; a weak D match, TRBD1 (6 bases). Per germline, CDR1 SGHNT and CDR2 YYREEE (reference sequence). Trimming took off 0 bases at V and 2 bases at J, with 9 bases between the two ends. This CDR3 region has 15 residues. CDR3 region: CASSLARGTGNTIYF. The CDR3 nucleotides read TGTGCCAGCAGCTTGGCCAGGGGTACTGGAAACACCATATATTTT.

The chain links TRBV15 to TRBJ1-5, with unresolved D. CDR1 and CDR2 from the germline V gene are LNHNV and YYDKDF (reference sequence). This CDR3 is built from 16 residues. V was trimmed by 1 base and J by 1 base, leaving 11 bases between them. CDR3 in DNA: TGTGCCACCAGCAGAGTTTCCCGGGGAAGCAATCAGCCCCAGCATTTT. This translates into CATSRVSRGSNQPQHF.

This clone showed up just a few times. This chain links TRBV2 with TRBJ1-1, with unresolved D. V lost 7 bases to trimming and J lost 3 bases, with 6 bases between them. CDR1 and CDR2 (germline): SNHLY, FYNNEI. This CDR3 has 11 amino acids. This CDR3 reads CASKVYTEAFF. The CDR3 bases are TGTGCCAGCAAGGTTTACACTGAAGCTTTCTTT.